Below are 15 T cell receptor beta chains sequenced from a single sample in a study of blood T cell repertoires in COVID-19. Clones were sequenced by immunoSEQ multiplex PCR, and TCRdb holds only the in-frame ones, with some missing. The sample has some 320,000 clones, about 82% seen once. Sample: peripheral blood. These receptors originate from a human donor in a cohort sampled during active COVID-19.

This chain joins TRBV19 and TRBJ2-3; TRBD2 agrees at 9 bases. Germline trimming cut 5 bases from V and 7 bases from J; bases unmatched to any gene: 10. Germline V CDR1 and CDR2: LNHDA, SQIVND (reference sequence). The CDR3 is made up of 15 amino acids. CDR3 in DNA: TGTGCCAGTAGTCCCTCTGGCGGGGGGGCCTATACGCAGTATTTT. It specifies CASSPSGGGAYTQYF. Complete variable domain (other parts from reference TRBV19 and TRBJ2-3): DGGITQSPKYLFRKEGQNVTLSCEQNLNHDAMYWYRQDPGQGLRLIYYSQIVNDFQKGDIAEGYSVSREKKESFPLTVTSAQKNPTAFYLCASSPSGGGAYTQYFGPGTRLTVL.

The chain employs TRBV7-9 and TRBJ1-2; 7 bases line up with TRBD1. J lost 2 bases, V lost 4 bases, and 10 bases had no gene match. CDR1 is SEHNR, CDR2 FQNEAQ, per germline (reference sequence). The CDR3 length is 16 residues. As DNA, the CDR3 is TGTGCCAGCAGCTCCCGGGACAGCTTTGCCAACTATGGCTACACCTTC. This encodes CASSSRDSFANYGYTF.

V gene TRBV4-2 combines with J gene TRBJ1-3; the D gene is possibly TRBD1 (5 bases). There are 16 residues in the CDR3. Germline-derived CDR1 and CDR2 are LGHNA and YNFKEQ. Trimming shortened V by 0 bases and J by 9 bases, and 18 bases separated the two germline ends. The CDR3 coding sequence is TGTGCCAGCAGCCAAGAGGCCGCAGGACCGGGGGGCACCATATATTTT. It codes for CASSQEAAGPGGTIYF.

The chain employs TRBV10-3 and TRBJ1-1; 7 positions match TRBD1. With 7 bases clipped from V and 6 bases from J, the junction kept 11 bases outside the gene matches. Germline V gives CDR1 ENHRY, CDR2 SYGVKD. CDR3 length: 14 residues. CDR3 nucleotides: TGTGCCATCAAGGACGACAGGGTTGCTCCTGAAGCTTTCTTT. Translated, it gives CAIKDDRVAPEAFF.

This clone was picked up a small number of times. This chain uses TRBV24-1 with TRBJ1-5; possibly TRBD1 for D (6 bases). The CDR3 has 16 residues. Germline values: CDR1 KGHDR, CDR2 SFDVKD. With 9 bases removed from V and 4 bases from J, the gap between germline ends came to 21 bases. The chain's CDR3 is CATQRGRGGENQPQHF. DNA for the CDR3: TGTGCCACCCAGAGGGGCCGCGGGGGCGAAAATCAGCCCCAGCATTTT.

This clone was seen only a few times. V and J are TRBV19 and TRBJ2-7; perhaps TRBD1 as D (6 bases). V lost 3 bases and J 4 bases, leaving 13 bases between the germline ends. Germline CDR1 LNHDA, CDR2 SQIVND (reference sequence). The CDR3 is 14 amino acids. CDR3 amino acids: CASSIGQFSYEQYF. CDR3 in DNA: TGTGCCAGTAGTATTGGACAGTTCTCGTACGAGCAGTACTTC.

Written as DNA, the CDR3 is TGTGCCAGCAGCCGGGGACAGGGTGGCAATCAGCCCCAGCATTTT. Protein sequence: CASSRGQGGNQPQHF. This chain connects TRBV7-2 to TRBJ1-5; TRBD1 matches at 9 bases. V dropped 5 bases and J dropped 2; count of bases not matched to a gene: 4. Germline V gene sequence: CDR1 SGHTA, CDR2 FQGNSA. The CDR3 totals 15 residues.

The rearrangement uses TRBV18 and TRBJ1-4, with TRBD1 identical over 10 bases. Germline V gives CDR1 KGHSH, CDR2 LQKENI. There are 18 residues in the CDR3. The J segment lost 3 bases and the V segment lost 4 bases, leaving 11 bases of the junction unmatched. The CDR3 DNA is TGTGCCAGCTCACTAACCGGGACAGGGGAAAGGTCTAATGAAAAACTGTTTTTT. Encoded protein: CASSLTGTGERSNEKLFF.

This clone was found a few times. The V gene is TRBV7-9, the J gene TRBJ2-7, with 10 positions matching TRBD2. Germline-derived CDR1 and CDR2 are SEHNR and FQNEAQ (reference sequence). The CDR3 runs to 14 residues. Germline trimming cut 8 bases from V and 3 bases from J; bases unmatched to any gene: 7. The CDR3 loop is CASGKSGGDYEQYF. Written as DNA, the CDR3 is TGTGCCAGCGGAAAGAGCGGGGGGGACTACGAGCAGTACTTC.

The chain is built from TRBV4-2 and TRBJ2-3, with 7 bases lining up with TRBD2. This CDR3 region has 16 residues. The germline CDR1 and CDR2 sequences are LGHNA and YNFKEQ. Trimming at V came to 0 bases and at J to 0 bases, leaving 3 bases not matched to a gene. The chain's CDR3 is CASSQDPGGSTDTQYF. The CDR3 DNA is TGTGCCAGCAGCCAAGATCCCGGGGGGAGCACAGATACGCAGTATTTT.

CDR3 region: CSARTGLGYTF. In nucleotides, the CDR3 is TGCAGTGCTCGGACAGGGTTAGGCTACACCTTC. V usage is TRBV20-1 and J usage is TRBJ1-2, with 8 bases identical to TRBD1. Germline loops: CDR1 DFQATT, CDR2 SNEGSKA (reference sequence). The length of the CDR3 is 11 residues. The junction had 4 bases not matched to a gene; V was cut back by 5 bases and J by 8 bases.

The gene calls are TRBV5-1 and TRBJ1-6; D possibly corresponds to TRBD1 (6 bases). Germline assignment: CDR1 SGHRS and CDR2 YFSETQ. V dropped 0 bases and J dropped 7 bases, with 8 bases sitting between them. The CDR3 spans 14 residues. The CDR3 DNA reads as TGCGCCAGCAGCTTGGGGACAGAGAATTCACCCCTCCACTTT. Translated: CASSLGTENSPLHF.

CDR3 residues: CASDGTSGDVDTQYF. The CDR3 DNA sequence: TGTGCCAGCGACGGGACTAGCGGGGACGTAGATACGCAGTATTTT. J is TRBJ2-3 and V is TRBV9, with 13 nucleotides matching TRBD2. The CDR3 runs to 15 residues. Germline CDR1 is SGDLS and CDR2 is YYNGEE. V lost 7 bases and J lost 5; bases outside the gene matches: 7.

The chain carries TRBV13 and TRBJ2-7; D remains unclear. The CDR3 length is 14 residues. V lost 3 bases and J lost 0, with 9 bases in between. The germline V gene encodes CDR1 PRHDT and CDR2 FYEKMQ (reference sequence). The CDR3 nucleotides read TGTGCCAGCAGCTTCTCGCGGCTCTCCTACGAGCAGTACTTC. It codes for CASSFSRLSYEQYF.

This chain links TRBV6-1 with TRBJ1-5; a weak D match, TRBD1 (5 bases). V lost 1 base and J 10 bases, leaving 17 bases between the germline ends. The length of the CDR3 is 15 residues. Germline V gene lookup returns CDR1 MNHNS and CDR2 SASEGT. The CDR3 coding sequence is TGTGCCAGCAGTGAAGTGTGGGGGGGAAACAGCCCCCAGCATTTT. Its protein is CASSEVWGGNSPQHF.